This note documents a single TCR beta chain sequence. What it binds is unknown. The data were obtained in a study of T cell responses to AZD1222 COVID-19 vaccine. General study points: The sample set comprised mostly white British donors with more females, and clonal diversity was possibly underestimated.

Assay used: immunoSEQ multiplex PCR; TCRdb lists only in-frame clones, some missing. The sample has about 150,000 clones, 80% to 95% seen once. This CDR3 contains 15 residues. The V gene's germline CDR1 is LNHDA and CDR2 SQIVND (reference sequence). The V and J ends lost 5 bases and 5 bases, in that order; junction bases with no gene match: 12. The chain has TRBV19 and TRBJ2-7, with 7 nucleotides matching TRBD1. The sample in question was peripheral blood, obtained 28 days after the second AZD1222 dose. The receptor comes from an adult who received the AZD1222 COVID-19 vaccine. In DNA, the CDR3 is TGTGCCAGTAGTCCCGCAGCAGGGGGAAGAAACGAGCAGTACTTC. Protein: CASSPAAGGRNEQYF.